This T cell receptor beta chain was documented in a study of response to subunit inactivated influenza vaccine (dated by TCRdb to the late 2010s). At the level of the whole study: To follow how T cells responded to a trivalent subunit inactivated influenza vaccine, the researchers relied on deep quantitative profiling of the T cell receptor repertoire. Beyond this particular receptor, the publication reports: The authors suggested that each seasonal influenza vaccination may recruit only a limited number of new T cells.

A note on this clonotype: Its antigen has not been determined. Within one base of it there is no much larger clone, and no base qualities were kept.

The library was produced with RT-PCR. The sample was run on an Illumina HiSeq 2500. In TCRdb, the public reads were trimmed at Q25 with fastp and aligned with MiXCR, with productive beta chains retained. Each CDR3 protein gets just one entry, which takes the most common genes and DNA from the rows behind it. The sample contains 650,000 to 800,000 distinct CDR3 sequences, more than 11% of them found a single time. The ten most abundant clones make up 6.5% to 8.5% of the sample. From a lookup of the germline V gene (reference sequence), CDR1 and CDR2 are MNHEY and SMNVEV. Taken from cysteine to phenylalanine, the CDR3 has 17 residues. Only the CDR3 part of the read is kept: 51 bases, read in frame from the first base. Germline trimming amounts to 6 bases on V and 0 bases on J, with 9 as the count of junction bases outside the gene matches.

The sequence joins TRBV27 to TRBJ1-5, with 9 bases matching TRBD1. The sequenced sample was PBMCs from blood, obtained 14 to 15 days before vaccination. This receptor was obtained from a man aged 50 or older who received an inactivated influenza vaccine. Donor details come from another sample of the same person, matched by shared clones. The DNA sequence follows: TGTGCCAGCAGACTGGGGACAGGGCTTTATAGCAATCAGCCCCAGCATTTT. It is translated as CASRLGTGLYSNQPQHF.